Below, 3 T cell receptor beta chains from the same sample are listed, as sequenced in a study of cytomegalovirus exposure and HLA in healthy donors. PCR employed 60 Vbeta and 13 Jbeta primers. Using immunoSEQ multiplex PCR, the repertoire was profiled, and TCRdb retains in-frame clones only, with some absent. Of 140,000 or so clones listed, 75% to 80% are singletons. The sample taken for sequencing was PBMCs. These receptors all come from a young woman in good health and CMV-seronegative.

The CDR3 bases are TGTGCCAGCAGTCCGTCCCCAGGGTTACTCTCTGAAGCTTTCTTT. It yields the protein CASSPSPGLLSEAFF. The chain couples TRBV11-3 to TRBJ1-1, with D maybe TRBD1 (5 bases). The germline V gene has CDR1 SGHNT and CDR2 YENEEA. Deletions cut 6 bases from V and 6 bases from J, with 20 bases between. The CDR3 is 15 residues long.

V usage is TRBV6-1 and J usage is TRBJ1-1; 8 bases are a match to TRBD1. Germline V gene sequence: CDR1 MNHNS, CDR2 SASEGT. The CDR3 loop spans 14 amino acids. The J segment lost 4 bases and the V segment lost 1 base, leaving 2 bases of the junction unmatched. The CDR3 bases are TGTGCCAGCAGTGAAGGACAGGGGATCACTGAAGCTTTCTTT. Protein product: CASSEGQGITEAFF.

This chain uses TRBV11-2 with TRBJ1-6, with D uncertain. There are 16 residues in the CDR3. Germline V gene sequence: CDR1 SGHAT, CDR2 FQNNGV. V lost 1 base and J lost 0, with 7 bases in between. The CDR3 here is CASSLGMSSYNSPLHF. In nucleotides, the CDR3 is TGTGCCAGCAGCTTAGGCATGAGCTCCTATAATTCACCCCTCCACTTT.